This T cell receptor beta chain originates from a study of glioma-infiltrating T cells after dendritic cell vaccination (dated by TCRdb to 2016 to 2018). For the wider study: A cohort of 15 glioblastoma patients from Phase I and II dendritic cell vaccination trials was included, of whom 9 were newly diagnosed and 6 had recurrent disease. To make the vaccine, monocyte-derived dendritic cells were cultured for six to eight days with IL-4 and GM-CSF and then pulsed overnight with autologous tumor lysate. Three intradermal dendritic cell vaccine injections were administered to patients at biweekly intervals in the arm below the axilla. Survival after dendritic cell vaccination was correlated with TCR sequencing metrics such as TIL content and the overlap between tumor and blood repertoires. Tumor-infiltrating lymphocyte content was quantified and tumor and blood repertoires were compared in dendritic cell-vaccinated glioblastoma patients by deep sequencing of TCR beta CDR3 regions. Autologous tumor lysate-pulsed dendritic cell vaccination was administered to the patients between 2003 and 2012.

Using the immunoSEQ assay, TCRB CDR3 regions were amplified from 1.5 to 2 micrograms of genomic DNA, or from all available DNA when less than that was on hand. Multiplex PCR used 60 forward primers for TCR V beta segments and 13 reverse primers for J beta segments. To estimate the number of reads per starting template, synthetic control templates were added to each sample at limiting dilution. Reads of 87 bp were generated by sequencing on the Illumina HiSeq System. The authors processed their data as follows. PCR and sequencing errors were removed by a nearest neighbor algorithm that merged closely related sequences. TCR overlap was defined as the percentage of unique tumor TCR beta sequences that were also found in the peripheral blood of the same patient. TCRdb provides this immuneACCESS table in a form limited to in-frame rearrangements. Some clones are lacking; in checked studies, under half of them reflect an unresolved V gene, and why the rest are absent is not known. D and trimming come from the DNA, and the V and J calls and clone size come from that table. This sample comprises about 92,000 clones, 86% of them detected only once. The ten largest clones add up to 15% to 17% of the sample.

The CDR3 contains 18 residues, cysteine and phenylalanine counted. The retained sequence is limited to the CDR3, 54 bases, with the frame set at the first base. V is shortened by 1 base, J by 3 bases, and the region joining them spans 20 bases. The CDR1 and CDR2 encoded by the germline V gene are SGHVS and FNYEAQ. To be selected, patients needed enough residual fresh-frozen tumor tissue and more than two years of available survival data. None of the glioblastoma patients carried an isocitrate dehydrogenase mutation, although molecular status otherwise varied. PBMC collection took place before vaccination, two weeks after the third vaccination, and at tumor progression if progression occurred. Genomic DNA was extracted with the Qiagen DNeasy Blood extraction Kit. A remark on this clone: Its specific antigen is unknown. Per-nucleotide qualities are absent, and no much larger clonotype sits a single base away.

General findings and caveats noted by the study authors: The three-group TCR overlap response model was characterized as speculative, and prospective validation of the model was stated to be required. The cohort was small and heterogeneous, with few patients having full blood and tumor sets and even fewer initial-recurrent tumor pairs. Longer time to progression and overall survival after dendritic cell vaccination were predicted by higher estimated pretreatment TIL content. No direct relationship between TCR clonality and survival was found, suggesting that a diverse polyclonal response may matter.

This chain joins TRBV7-6 to TRBJ2-3, and possibly TRBD1, on 7 matching bases. The sequence was obtained from a human donor with glioblastoma. The sequences come from blood, collected before dendritic cell vaccination. The nucleotide sequence is TGTGCCAGCAGCTTAGGAGGTCCCGACAGGGAGGAGACAGATACGCAGTATTTT. Its protein product is CASSLGGPDREETDTQYF.